The 10 T cell receptor beta chains reported below all come from one sample, sequenced in a study of shared clonotypes between healthy human individuals. Data came from immunoSEQ multiplex PCR; TCRdb stores just in-frame clones and leaves some out. This sample has 800,000 to 1,200,000 clones; approximately 80% occur once, and the top ten carry under 0.65%. The sequencing sample was made of memory CD4+ T cells from PBMCs. The subset was: CD45RA-negative fraction. These receptors all stem from a man aged 18 to 30 in good health. Some clones in this sample may be carry-over from other donors' samples.

The chain recombines TRBV2 with TRBJ2-7; D is undetermined. V was clipped by 3 bases and J by 3 bases, with 15 bases between them. The CDR3 runs 15 residues. Germline assignment: CDR1 SNHLY and CDR2 FYNNEI. The CDR3 is CASSDRQGIFYEQYF. The CDR3 DNA follows: TGTGCCAGCAGTGACCGTCAAGGGATATTCTACGAGCAGTACTTC. Based on the CDR3 plus reference TRBV2 and TRBJ2-7, the full variable domain is EPEVTQTPSHQVTQMGQEVILRCVPISNHLYFYWYRQILGQKVEFLVSFYNNEISEKSEIFDDQFSVERPDGSNFTLKIRSTKLEDSAMYFCASSDRQGIFYEQYFGPGTRLTVT.

CDR3 region: CASRKLAGVGLADSSYEQYF. In DNA form, the CDR3 reads TGTGCCAGCAGAAAATTGGCAGGGGTGGGTCTGGCAGATAGCTCCTACGAGCAGTACTTC. V and J are TRBV27 and TRBJ2-7; perhaps TRBD1 as D (6 bases). This CDR3 is 20 amino acids long. V gave up 6 bases and J gave up 0 bases, with 30 bases separating them. CDR1 is MNHEY and CDR2 is SMNVEV in the germline V gene (reference sequence).

This chain joins TRBV5-1 and TRBJ1-1; 8 nucleotides agree with TRBD1. From germline, CDR1 is SGHRS and CDR2 YFSETQ. The CDR3 has 15 amino acids. The V and J ends lost 5 bases and 7 bases, in that order; junction bases with no gene match: 13. The CDR3 sequence is CASRPNRGVGFEAFF. The CDR3 DNA follows: TGCGCCAGCAGGCCGAACAGGGGGGTCGGCTTTGAAGCTTTCTTT.

This clone was detected only a few times. This chain connects TRBV5-1 to TRBJ1-1, with D possibly matching TRBD1 (5 bases). The CDR3 contains 15 residues. Germline-derived CDR1 and CDR2 are SGHRS and YFSETQ. Between the trimmed V and J ends, which lost 4 bases and 4 bases, there was a span of 17 bases. DNA for the CDR3: TGCGCCAGCAGCATTCGCGCAGGGCAGTTCACTGAAGCTTTCTTT. It specifies CASSIRAGQFTEAFF.

The genes are TRBV9 and TRBJ1-3; D is possibly TRBD1 (6 bases). Trimming took 4 bases from V and 2 from J, leaving 19 bases between them. Germline V CDR1 and CDR2: SGDLS, YYNGEE. This CDR3 comprises 17 residues. CDR3 residues: CASSPNPQGIAGNTIYF. The CDR3 DNA follows: TGTGCCAGCAGCCCGAACCCCCAGGGGATAGCTGGAAACACCATATATTTT.

This chain joins TRBV5-4 and TRBJ2-1, with TRBD1 identical over 10 bases. Germline V gives CDR1 SGHNT, CDR2 YYREEE (reference sequence). CDR3 length: 14 amino acids. Germline trimming cut 4 bases from V and 4 bases from J; bases unmatched to any gene: 2. CDR3 amino acids: CASSPDRGYNEQFF. Here the CDR3 DNA reads TGTGCCAGCAGCCCGGACAGGGGGTACAATGAGCAGTTCTTC.

The V gene is TRBV19, the J gene TRBJ1-5; D perhaps matches TRBD1 (5 bases). V was pared by 5 bases and J by 4 bases, with 12 bases between. This CDR3 comprises 14 residues. The germline V gene encodes CDR1 LNHDA and CDR2 SQIVND (reference sequence). CDR3 region: CASSPRDWNQPQHF. DNA for the CDR3: TGTGCCAGTAGTCCCCGGGACTGGAATCAGCCCCAGCATTTT.

This chain joins TRBV28 and TRBJ2-7; 8 nucleotides line up with TRBD1. J lost 3 bases, V lost 5 bases, and 12 bases had no gene match. This CDR3 region has 16 residues. Germline assignment: CDR1 MDHEN and CDR2 SYDVKM. The DNA for the CDR3 is TGTGCCAGCAGTACCCTAGGACAGGGTTCCGGCTACGAGCAGTACTTC. The encoded protein is CASSTLGQGSGYEQYF.

This chain joins TRBV7-2 and TRBJ2-1; a weak D match, TRBD1 (5 bases). V was shortened by 5 bases and J by 0 bases, with 14 bases between the two germline ends. CDR3 length equals 16 residues. CDR1 and CDR2 from the germline V gene are SGHTA and FQGNSA. This CDR3 is CASSPVGQSSYNEQFF. The CDR3 DNA is TGTGCCAGCAGCCCGGTGGGGCAGAGCTCCTACAATGAGCAGTTCTTC.

The chain recombines TRBV18 with TRBJ2-1, with TRBD2 matching over 7 bases. Germline lookup yields CDR1 KGHSH and CDR2 LQKENI. The V and J ends lost 1 base and 12 bases, in that order; junction bases with no gene match: 6. This CDR3 spans 13 amino acids. CDR3 sequence: CASSPLMRERQFF. The CDR3 nucleotides are TGTGCCAGCTCACCACTTATGCGGGAGCGGCAGTTCTTC.